A selection of T cell receptor beta chains follows, all from one sample in a study of response to subunit inactivated influenza vaccine. TCRdb redid the calling of the RT-PCR reads with MiXCR, one entry per CDR3 protein. The sample has some 200,000 distinct CDR3 sequences, around 12% seen once. These same records also appear under a second study, on T cells expressing NK-cell markers.

Specimen: CD8+ T cells sorted from PBMCs, collected about 12 days after vaccination. Receptor source: a man aged 45-65 years who received an inactivated influenza vaccine. The conserved cysteine and the conserved F or W are not part of the CDR3 here. The order of the fields is V gene, clone size, J gene, CDR3 protein. Not all rows give a size; the values are once, few, many and, for expanded clones, a class.

V gene: TRBV6-5; clone size: -; J gene: TRBJ2-5; CDR3 protein: ASSYSSGKMGDSIN
V gene: TRBV20-1; clone size: few; J gene: TRBJ2-5; CDR3 protein: SASRGVHSYQETQY
V gene: TRBV13; clone size: few; J gene: TRBJ2-3; CDR3 protein: ASSLGLAGELSSTDTQY
V gene: TRBV21-1; clone size: few; J gene: TRBJ2-5; CDR3 protein: ASSKFFALKETQY
V gene: TRBV12-3/TRBV12-4; clone size: -; J gene: TRBJ2-7; CDR3 protein: ASSFTGEKGYEQY
V gene: TRBV15; clone size: -; J gene: TRBJ2-7; CDR3 protein: ATSRERHTEQY
V gene: TRBV10-2; clone size: -; J gene: TRBJ2-1; CDR3 protein: ATSDRAYNEQF
V gene: TRBV5-4; clone size: -; J gene: TRBJ2-5; CDR3 protein: ASSLGDHEETQY
V gene: TRBV4-2; clone size: many; J gene: TRBJ2-5; CDR3 protein: ASSQVTGTRQETQY
V gene: TRBV10-3; clone size: many; J gene: TRBJ2-5; CDR3 protein: ATHPSGGAGETQY
V gene: TRBV6-2/TRBV6-3; clone size: -; J gene: TRBJ2-1; CDR3 protein: ASSYGTKSGEQF
V gene: TRBV11-2; clone size: -; J gene: TRBJ2-7; CDR3 protein: ASLGGEGYYEQY
V gene: TRBV6-2/TRBV6-3; clone size: -; J gene: TRBJ2-5; CDR3 protein: ASSSTEYQETQY
V gene: TRBV4-3; clone size: -; J gene: TRBJ1-2; CDR3 protein: ASSQGAASRYGYT
V gene: TRBV29-1; clone size: -; J gene: TRBJ2-1; CDR3 protein: SVEQRYNEQF
V gene: TRBV20-1; clone size: -; J gene: TRBJ2-1; CDR3 protein: SAFSGASYNEQF
V gene: TRBV7-6; clone size: few; J gene: TRBJ2-1; CDR3 protein: ASSLGVLANEQF
V gene: TRBV5-1; clone size: few; J gene: TRBJ2-7; CDR3 protein: ASSEGNEQY
V gene: TRBV7-9; clone size: -; J gene: TRBJ2-7; CDR3 protein: ASSLGSRWPYYEQY
V gene: TRBV7-6; clone size: -; J gene: TRBJ2-2; CDR3 protein: ASSLEAGRDTGELF
V gene: TRBV4-3; clone size: few; J gene: TRBJ1-5; CDR3 protein: ASSQIGFNQPQH
V gene: TRBV6-2/TRBV6-3; clone size: -; J gene: TRBJ1-1; CDR3 protein: ASRPWETNTEAF
V gene: TRBV10-3; clone size: few; J gene: TRBJ1-1; CDR3 protein: AISAGGSHEAF
V gene: TRBV6-1; clone size: -; J gene: TRBJ1-2; CDR3 protein: ASSDLGANYGYT
V gene: TRBV24-1; clone size: many; J gene: TRBJ1-1; CDR3 protein: ATSDSGGTEAF
V gene: TRBV27; clone size: few; J gene: TRBJ2-3; CDR3 protein: ASSFSTSGLGDTQY
V gene: TRBV4-2; clone size: few; J gene: TRBJ2-1; CDR3 protein: ASSQEGRSLILYEQF
V gene: TRBV7-8; clone size: many; J gene: TRBJ2-1; CDR3 protein: ASSLVGGSSYNEQF
V gene: TRBV4-1; clone size: -; J gene: TRBJ2-3; CDR3 protein: ASSLRGTGSTDTQY
V gene: TRBV12-3/TRBV12-4; clone size: few; J gene: TRBJ2-1; CDR3 protein: ASSAGTSGAFNEQF
V gene: TRBV19; clone size: few; J gene: TRBJ2-1; CDR3 protein: ASSIVSQLGSGEQF
V gene: TRBV10-1; clone size: -; J gene: TRBJ2-7; CDR3 protein: ASAPGLAYEQY
V gene: TRBV9; clone size: many; J gene: TRBJ2-1; CDR3 protein: ASSGRYDNEQF
V gene: TRBV25-1; clone size: few; J gene: TRBJ1-4; CDR3 protein: ASSGGELF
V gene: TRBV3-1; clone size: many; J gene: TRBJ2-1; CDR3 protein: ASSQDSAYNEQF
V gene: TRBV28; clone size: once; J gene: TRBJ2-1; CDR3 protein: ASSFRASYYEQF
V gene: TRBV7-2; clone size: -; J gene: TRBJ2-5; CDR3 protein: ASSLPGYSNSQY
V gene: TRBV30; clone size: few; J gene: TRBJ2-1; CDR3 protein: AWSVGQSSYNEQF
V gene: TRBV4-2; clone size: many; J gene: TRBJ2-7; CDR3 protein: ASSQVYTYEQY
V gene: TRBV6-5; clone size: -; J gene: TRBJ2-7; CDR3 protein: ASSYSGEFTSYEQY
V gene: TRBV7-9; clone size: few; J gene: TRBJ2-5; CDR3 protein: ASSLPLEETQY
V gene: TRBV6-2/TRBV6-3; clone size: many; J gene: TRBJ2-5; CDR3 protein: ASSYPLVAGTVETQY
V gene: TRBV5-8; clone size: few; J gene: TRBJ1-5; CDR3 protein: ASSLGTVNQPQH
V gene: TRBV7-9; clone size: -; J gene: TRBJ2-1; CDR3 protein: ASSLASPYNEQF
V gene: TRBV20-1; clone size: -; J gene: TRBJ2-2; CDR3 protein: SAEGQTSTGELF
V gene: TRBV5-6; clone size: many; J gene: TRBJ2-7; CDR3 protein: ASSAFSYEQY
V gene: TRBV11-2; clone size: -; J gene: TRBJ2-1; CDR3 protein: ASSLAGLHNEQF
V gene: TRBV3-1; clone size: -; J gene: TRBJ1-2; CDR3 protein: ASSQETGNYGYT
V gene: TRBV29-1; clone size: -; J gene: TRBJ1-2; CDR3 protein: SVVGREFGDGYT
V gene: TRBV21-1; clone size: -; J gene: TRBJ2-7; CDR3 protein: ASSKKGALVSYEQY
V gene: TRBV18; clone size: few; J gene: TRBJ2-2; CDR3 protein: ASSPSQPYTGELF
V gene: TRBV28; clone size: -; J gene: TRBJ2-7; CDR3 protein: ASSSLRGVSSYEQY
V gene: TRBV9; clone size: -; J gene: TRBJ2-7; CDR3 protein: ASSPLARLDEQY
V gene: TRBV3-1; clone size: many; J gene: TRBJ2-1; CDR3 protein: ASSPQMAPYNEQF
V gene: TRBV29-1; clone size: -; J gene: TRBJ2-1; CDR3 protein: SVERTGDTRDEQF
V gene: TRBV24-1; clone size: many; J gene: TRBJ2-1; CDR3 protein: ATSASGGRSYNEQF
V gene: TRBV4-2; clone size: many; J gene: TRBJ2-7; CDR3 protein: ASSPIAGAAYEQY
V gene: TRBV29-1; clone size: -; J gene: TRBJ2-1; CDR3 protein: SVWLAGGHEQF
V gene: TRBV20-1; clone size: few; J gene: TRBJ2-1; CDR3 protein: SAPHNEQF
V gene: TRBV9; clone size: -; J gene: TRBJ2-3; CDR3 protein: ASSVEEGRDTQY